One sample yielded the 26 T cell receptor beta chains listed below, sequenced in a study of blood T cell repertoires in COVID-19. The protocol was immunoSEQ multiplex PCR, while the TCRdb copy is restricted to in-frame clones and leaves out a portion. Among about 96,000 clones listed, roughly 84% were seen once. Input material: peripheral blood. The receptor set was obtained from a woman aged 55-70 years with acute or convalescent COVID-19.

This clone was observed a few times. CDR3 bases: TGTGCCATCACCCGACAGGGGCCGAACACTGAAGCTTTCTTT. Amino acid sequence: CAITRQGPNTEAFF. The gene calls are TRBV10-3 and TRBJ1-1, with TRBD1 identical over 8 bases. The trim removed 7 bases at V and 1 base at J, leaving 5 bases unmatched. CDR3 length equals 14 residues. Germline CDR1 and CDR2: ENHRY and SYGVKD.

V gene TRBV7-2 combines with J gene TRBJ1-5; 8 bases are a match to TRBD1. The germline gives CDR1 SGHTA, CDR2 FQGNSA. The CDR3 has 14 amino acids. After removal of 5 bases from V and 7 bases from J, the junction contained 7 bases not matched to a gene. CDR3 sequence: CASSLRGRRQPQHF. The CDR3 nucleotides are TGTGCCAGCAGCCTCAGGGGGCGCCGACAGCCCCAGCATTTT.

V gene TRBV6-6 combines with J gene TRBJ1-5; a weak D match, TRBD1 (6 bases). The CDR3 extends over 14 amino acids. CDR1 is MNHNY and CDR2 is SVGAGI in the germline V gene (reference sequence). The V end was cut by 4 bases, the J end by 5 bases, with 12 bases between. In nucleotides, the CDR3 is TGTGCCAGCAGTTTCAGGGACACGGATCAGCCCCAGCATTTT. It yields the protein CASSFRDTDQPQHF.

The genes are TRBV2 and TRBJ1-6; possibly TRBD1 for D (6 bases). Germline CDR1 SNHLY, CDR2 FYNNEI. The CDR3 covers 14 residues. The V gene lost 4 bases and the J gene lost 7 bases, with 11 bases spanning the gap. The CDR3 DNA reads as TGTGCCAGCAGTGCAAGTCAGGGGAATTCACCCCTCCACTTT. Protein product: CASSASQGNSPLHF. The whole variable domain, remainder taken from reference TRBV2 and TRBJ1-6, is EPEVTQTPSHQVTQMGQEVILRCVPISNHLYFYWYRQILGQKVEFLVSFYNNEISEKSEIFDDQFSVERPDGSNFTLKIRSTKLEDSAMYFCASSASQGNSPLHFGNGTRLTVT.

The chain links TRBV5-6 to TRBJ1-5; D might be TRBD1 (5 bases). The germline V and J ends were trimmed by 4 bases and 5 bases, with 16 bases remaining between them. From germline, CDR1 is SGHDT and CDR2 YYEEEE. The CDR3 covers 15 residues. Here the CDR3 reads CASSAVGGVDQPQHF. In DNA form, the CDR3 reads TGTGCCAGCAGCGCAGTGGGGGGAGTTGATCAGCCCCAGCATTTT.

The gene calls are TRBV3-1 (or the pseudogene TRBV3-2) and TRBJ2-7; tentative D call: TRBD1 (5 bases). Germline values: CDR1 LGHDT, CDR2 YNNKEL (reference sequence). V was cut by 1 base and J by 5 bases, with 15 bases left in between. This CDR3 comprises 15 residues. In nucleotides, the CDR3 is TGTGCCAGCAGCCAAGTCGGGCAGGGAATCAACGAGCAGTACTTC. As protein: CASSQVGQGINEQYF.

This sequence joins TRBV11-1 and TRBJ2-1; TRBD2 is a possible D gene (6 bases). The CDR3 sequence is 11 residues long. The ends were cut back, 3 bases at V and 9 bases at J, with 6 bases in the middle. The germline V gene encodes CDR1 SGHAT and CDR2 FQDESV (reference sequence). CDR3 protein: CASSLGGEQFF. The CDR3 nucleotides are TGTGCCAGCAGCTTGGGGGGTGAGCAGTTCTTC.

The rearrangement joins TRBV2 to TRBJ1-3; D is perhaps TRBD1 (5 bases). There are 15 residues in the CDR3. The germline V gene encodes CDR1 SNHLY and CDR2 FYNNEI. Trimming took 3 bases from V and 0 from J, leaving 9 bases between them. CDR3 residues: CASSEEGLSGNTIYF. The DNA of the CDR3 is TGTGCCAGCAGTGAGGAGGGGCTCTCTGGAAACACCATATATTTT.

The chain recombines TRBV7-2 with TRBJ2-7, with 7 bases lining up with TRBD2. CDR1 is SGHTA, CDR2 FQGNSA, per germline. CDR3 length: 15 amino acids. J was trimmed by 3 bases and V by 4 bases; bases with no gene match: 9. The CDR3 region has the DNA TGTGCCAGCAGCTCCGCCCTCGGGGGGTACTACGAGCAGTACTTC. Translation gives CASSSALGGYYEQYF.

The J gene is TRBJ1-6, the V gene TRBV7-2; no firm D call. This CDR3 contains 15 residues. V was trimmed by 4 bases and J by 9 bases, leaving 16 bases between them. From germline, CDR1 is SGHTA and CDR2 FQGNSA. CDR3 loop: CASSYLQIGGSPLHF. Written as DNA, the CDR3 is TGTGCCAGCAGCTACCTACAAATCGGCGGTTCACCCCTCCACTTT.

This chain uses TRBV30 with TRBJ1-1, with TRBD1 identical over 7 bases. Germline V gives CDR1 GTSNPN, CDR2 SVGIG (reference sequence). The CDR3 length is 12 residues. CDR3 loop: CAGGRDWGEAFF. The CDR3 DNA sequence: TGTGCAGGGGGCAGGGATTGGGGTGAAGCTTTCTTT.

This clone is a singleton in its sample. The chain employs TRBV9 and TRBJ2-1; 8 bases are shared with TRBD1. Germline CDR1 reads SGDLS; CDR2 reads YYNGEE. V trimming: 0 bases; J trimming: 4 bases; junction bases outside the gene matches: 3. This CDR3 is 15 amino acids long. The CDR3 is CASSVAGQEYNEQFF. The CDR3 DNA reads as TGTGCCAGCAGCGTAGCGGGACAGGAGTACAATGAGCAGTTCTTC. Together with reference TRBV9 and TRBJ2-1, the CDR3 gives the full variable domain: DSGVTQTPKHLITATGQRVTLRCSPRSGDLSVYWYQQSLDQGLQFLIQYYNGEERAKGNILERFSAQQFPDLHSELNLSSLELGDSALYFCASSVAGQEYNEQFFGPGTRLTVL.

The chain's CDR3 is CASSQGQGDEQFF. In DNA form, the CDR3 reads TGTGCCAGCAGCCAAGGACAGGGTGATGAGCAGTTCTTC. The chain combines TRBV7-3 with TRBJ2-1; TRBD1 agrees at 8 bases. CDR1 SGHTA and CDR2 FQGTGA come from the germline V gene. The CDR3 runs 13 residues. The V segment lost 5 bases and the J segment 8 bases; nucleotides outside the gene matches: 5.

The rearrangement joins TRBV5-1 to TRBJ1-3; D is undetermined. The CDR3 is 14 residues long. Between the trimmed V and J ends, which lost 3 bases and 0 bases, there was a span of 7 bases. The V gene's germline CDR1 is SGHRS and CDR2 YFSETQ. The CDR3 nucleotides are TGCGCCAGCAGCTCACTTAGCTCTGGAAACACCATATATTTT. It specifies CASSSLSSGNTIYF.

Here the CDR3 reads CASTKVGGVGYGYTF. The CDR3 DNA reads as TGCGCCAGCACCAAAGTAGGGGGGGTCGGCTATGGCTACACCTTC. This chain joins TRBV5-1 and TRBJ1-2; tentatively, D is TRBD1 (6 bases). The CDR3 is 15 residues long. The V gene lost 6 bases and the J gene lost 4 bases, with 19 bases spanning the gap. Germline V gene sequence: CDR1 SGHRS, CDR2 YFSETQ.

The CDR3 reads CASSLAGTATYEQYF. In DNA form, the CDR3 reads TGTGCCAGCAGCTTGGCCGGGACAGCTACCTACGAGCAGTACTTC. The chain uses TRBV5-5 and TRBJ2-7; 7 nucleotides match TRBD1. The CDR3 covers 15 residues. Germline values: CDR1 SGHKS, CDR2 YYEKEE (reference sequence). V shed 0 bases, J shed 2 bases, and the junction held 5 bases outside the gene matches.

V usage is TRBV27 and J usage is TRBJ1-4; D remains unclear. The germline CDR1 and CDR2 sequences are MNHEY and SMNVEV (reference sequence). CDR3 length equals 13 residues. The ends were cut back, 6 bases at V and 0 bases at J, with 5 bases in the middle. CDR3 DNA: TGTGCCAGCAGAACAACAACTAATGAAAAACTGTTTTTT. Residues: CASRTTTNEKLFF. Looking up the rest from reference TRBV27 and TRBJ1-4 gives the full variable domain: EAQVTQNPRYLITVTGKKLTVTCSQNMNHEYMSWYRQDPGLGLRQIYYSMNVEVTDKGDVPEGYKVSRKEKRNFPLILESPSPNQTSLYFCASRTTTNEKLFFGSGTQLSVL.

V and J are TRBV12-3 or TRBV12-4 and TRBJ1-5; D might be TRBD1 (6 bases). The germline V and J ends were trimmed by 5 bases and 4 bases, with 9 bases remaining between them. This CDR3 is built from 13 residues. CDR3 nucleotides: TGTGCCAGCAGTCCACAGGGAAATCAGCCCCAGCATTTT. Translating gives CASSPQGNQPQHF.

This chain joins TRBV5-4 and TRBJ2-1; 11 nucleotides align to TRBD2. Germline CDR1 is SGHNT and CDR2 is YYREEE (reference sequence). CDR3 length equals 15 residues. The junction had 2 bases not matched to a gene; V was cut back by 0 bases and J by 6 bases. The CDR3 nucleotides are TGTGCCAGCAGCTTGGGTAGCGGGGGGGCCAATGAGCAGTTCTTC. It translates to CASSLGSGGANEQFF.

The chain links TRBV5-1 to TRBJ2-5; 10 bases align to TRBD1. The CDR3 loop spans 15 amino acids. V lost 5 bases and J lost 5; bases outside the gene matches: 9. CDR1 is SGHRS, CDR2 YFSETQ, per germline. The CDR3 region has the DNA TGCGCCAGCAGACCCGACAGGGGGCGGGATGAGACCCAGTACTTC. It yields the protein CASRPDRGRDETQYF.

The J gene is TRBJ2-3, the V gene TRBV3-1 (or the pseudogene TRBV3-2); 8 bases are shared with TRBD2. The length of the CDR3 is 15 residues. V lost 6 bases to trimming and J lost 2 bases; unmatched junction nucleotides: 7. Germline V gene lookup returns CDR1 LGHDT and CDR2 YNNKEL (reference sequence). The CDR3 sequence: CASRPSSGPTDTQYF. For the CDR3, the DNA is TGTGCCAGCAGACCTTCTAGCGGGCCCACAGATACGCAGTATTTT.

The V and J genes are TRBV2 and TRBJ1-4; the D is unclear. This CDR3 is 13 amino acids long. Trimming cost V 8 bases and J 8 bases, with 15 bases left between them. Germline CDR1 and CDR2: SNHLY and FYNNEI. In DNA form, the CDR3 reads TGTGCCAGCCGGCAGGACTCTCGGGAAAAACTGTTTTTT. The encoded protein is CASRQDSREKLFF.

The gene calls are TRBV27 and TRBJ1-5; TRBD1 might be the D (5 bases). Germline CDR1 is MNHEY and CDR2 is SMNVEV (reference sequence). There are 14 residues in the CDR3. Trimming left V 3 bases short and J 7 bases short, with 13 bases between. DNA for the CDR3: TGTGCCAGCAGTTTTTTGCAGGGCGGACAGCCCCAGCATTTT. Encoded protein: CASSFLQGGQPQHF.

This sequence joins TRBV5-1 and TRBJ1-6; D is ambiguous. Germline lookup yields CDR1 SGHRS and CDR2 YFSETQ. The CDR3 length is 16 residues. With 10 bases removed from V and 1 base from J, the gap between germline ends came to 18 bases. CDR3 sequence: CAPMWAPGSYNSPLHF. As DNA, the CDR3 is TGCGCCCCAATGTGGGCCCCTGGATCCTATAATTCACCCCTCCACTTT. Complete variable domain (other parts from reference TRBV5-1 and TRBJ1-6): KAGVTQTPRYLIKTRGQQVTLSCSPISGHRSVSWYQQTPGQGLQFLFEYFSETQRNKGNFPGRFSGRQFSNSRSEMNVSTLELGDSALYLCAPMWAPGSYNSPLHFGNGTRLTVT.

The chain employs TRBV2 and TRBJ1-6, with TRBD1 matching 7 bases. V trimming: 7 bases; J trimming: 5 bases; junction bases outside the gene matches: 11. The CDR3 sequence is 16 residues long. The V gene's germline CDR1 is SNHLY and CDR2 FYNNEI. The CDR3 DNA is TGTGCCAGCACCCCCCAGGGGGTCGGTAATAATTCACCCCTCCACTTT. It is translated as CASTPQGVGNNSPLHF. Supplemented by reference TRBV2 and TRBJ1-6, the full variable domain reads EPEVTQTPSHQVTQMGQEVILRCVPISNHLYFYWYRQILGQKVEFLVSFYNNEISEKSEIFDDQFSVERPDGSNFTLKIRSTKLEDSAMYFCASTPQGVGNNSPLHFGNGTRLTVT.

The rearrangement uses TRBV5-1 and TRBJ2-7; D perhaps matches TRBD2 (7 bases). CDR3 length: 15 residues. Between the trimmed V and J ends, which lost 4 bases and 2 bases, there was a span of 16 bases. CDR1 and CDR2 from the germline V gene are SGHRS and YFSETQ. The CDR3 region has the DNA TGCGCCAGCAGCCCTTTAGGGGGGGAGCCCTACGAGCAGTACTTC. Its protein product is CASSPLGGEPYEQYF.